This TCR beta chain was recorded in a study of T cell responses to AZD1222 COVID-19 vaccine. The germline V gene encodes CDR1 MNHEY and CDR2 SVGEGT. The CDR3 is 16 residues long. Trimming at V came to 2 bases and at J to 8 bases, leaving 5 bases not matched to a gene. Libraries were prepared by immunoSEQ multiplex PCR; TCRdb keeps only in-frame clonotypes and omits some of them. Of under 130,000 clones listed, 70% to 90% are singletons. This clone was detected only once. The receptor comes from an adult who received the AZD1222 COVID-19 vaccine. V usage is TRBV6-2 or TRBV6-3 and J usage is TRBJ2-1; 14 bases line up with TRBD2. Sequencing used peripheral blood, obtained 28 days after the second AZD1222 dose. The CDR3 loop is CASSYRGLAGVDEQFF. In DNA form, the CDR3 reads TGTGCCAGCAGTTACCGGGGACTAGCGGGAGTCGATGAGCAGTTCTTC.